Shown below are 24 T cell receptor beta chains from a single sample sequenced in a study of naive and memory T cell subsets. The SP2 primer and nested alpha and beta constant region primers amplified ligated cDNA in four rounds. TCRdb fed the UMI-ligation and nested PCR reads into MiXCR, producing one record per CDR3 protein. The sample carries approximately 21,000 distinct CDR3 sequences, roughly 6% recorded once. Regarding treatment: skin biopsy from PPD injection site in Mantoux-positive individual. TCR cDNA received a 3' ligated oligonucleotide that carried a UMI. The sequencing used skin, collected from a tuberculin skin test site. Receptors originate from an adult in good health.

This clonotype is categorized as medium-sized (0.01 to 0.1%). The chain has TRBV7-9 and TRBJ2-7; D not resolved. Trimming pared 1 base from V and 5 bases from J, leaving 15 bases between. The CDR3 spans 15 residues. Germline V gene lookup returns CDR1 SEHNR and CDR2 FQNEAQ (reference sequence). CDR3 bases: TGTGCCAGCAGCTTAGGGCTGCTCGCGGCCCACGAGCAGTACTTC. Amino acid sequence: CASSLGLLAAHEQYF.

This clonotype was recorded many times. For the CDR3, the DNA is TGTGCCAGCAGTGGGGGACCCAATCAGCCCCAGCATTTT. The encoded protein is CASSGGPNQPQHF. The V gene is TRBV6-1, the J gene TRBJ1-5, with D maybe TRBD1 (5 bases). CDR1 is MNHNS and CDR2 is SASEGT in the germline V gene. V lost 4 bases and J lost 3, with 7 bases in between. This CDR3 has 13 residues.

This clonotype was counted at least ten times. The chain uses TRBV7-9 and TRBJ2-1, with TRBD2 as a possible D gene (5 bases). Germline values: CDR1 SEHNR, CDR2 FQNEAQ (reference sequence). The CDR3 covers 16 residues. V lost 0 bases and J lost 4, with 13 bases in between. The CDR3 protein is CASSLALDFVYNEQFF. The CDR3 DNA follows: TGTGCCAGCAGCTTAGCGTTGGACTTTGTATACAATGAGCAGTTCTTC.

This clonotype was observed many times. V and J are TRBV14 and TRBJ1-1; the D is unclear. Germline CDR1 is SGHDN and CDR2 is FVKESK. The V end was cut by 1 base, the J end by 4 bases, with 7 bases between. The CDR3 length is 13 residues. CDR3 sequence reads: CASSQVLFTEAFF. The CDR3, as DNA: TGTGCCAGCAGCCAAGTGCTTTTCACTGAAGCTTTCTTT.

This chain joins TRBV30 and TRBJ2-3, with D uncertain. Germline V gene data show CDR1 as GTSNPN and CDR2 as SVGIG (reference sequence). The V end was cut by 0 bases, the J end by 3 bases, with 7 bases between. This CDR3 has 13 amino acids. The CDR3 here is CAWSVRQTDTQYF. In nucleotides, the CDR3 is TGTGCCTGGAGTGTTCGGCAGACAGATACGCAGTATTTT.

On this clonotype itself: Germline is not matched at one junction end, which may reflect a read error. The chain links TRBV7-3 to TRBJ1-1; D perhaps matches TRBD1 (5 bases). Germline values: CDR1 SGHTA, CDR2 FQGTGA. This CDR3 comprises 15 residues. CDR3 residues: CASSSSREGNPEAFF. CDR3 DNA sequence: TGTGCCAGCAGCTCATCCCGGGAGGGGAACCCTGAAGCTTTCTTT.

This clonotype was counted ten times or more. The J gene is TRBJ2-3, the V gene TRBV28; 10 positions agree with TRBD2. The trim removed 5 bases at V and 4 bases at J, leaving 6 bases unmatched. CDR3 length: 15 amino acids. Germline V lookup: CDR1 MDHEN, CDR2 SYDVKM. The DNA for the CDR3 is TGTGCCAGCAGTCCGAGCGGGAGGGCCGCAGATACGCAGTATTTT. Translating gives CASSPSGRAADTQYF.

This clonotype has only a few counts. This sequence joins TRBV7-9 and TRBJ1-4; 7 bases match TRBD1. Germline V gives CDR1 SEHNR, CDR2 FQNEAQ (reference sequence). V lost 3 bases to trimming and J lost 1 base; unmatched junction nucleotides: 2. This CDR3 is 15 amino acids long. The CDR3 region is CASSLTGLTNEKLFF. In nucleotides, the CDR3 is TGTGCCAGCAGCTTGACAGGGCTAACTAATGAAAAACTGTTTTTT.

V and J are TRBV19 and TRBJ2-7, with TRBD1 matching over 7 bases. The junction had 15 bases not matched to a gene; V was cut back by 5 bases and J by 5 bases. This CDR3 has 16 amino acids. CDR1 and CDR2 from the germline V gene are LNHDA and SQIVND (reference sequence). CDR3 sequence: CASSASNRGYYNEQYF. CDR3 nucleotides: TGTGCCAGTAGTGCGTCTAACAGGGGCTATTACAACGAGCAGTACTTC.

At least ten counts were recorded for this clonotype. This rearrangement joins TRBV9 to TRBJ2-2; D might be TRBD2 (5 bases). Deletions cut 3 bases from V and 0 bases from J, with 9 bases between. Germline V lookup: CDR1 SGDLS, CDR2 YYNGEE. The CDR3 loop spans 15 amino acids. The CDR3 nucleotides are TGTGCCAGCAGCGGTACGACTACGAACACCGGGGAGCTGTTTTTT. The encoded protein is CASSGTTTNTGELFF.

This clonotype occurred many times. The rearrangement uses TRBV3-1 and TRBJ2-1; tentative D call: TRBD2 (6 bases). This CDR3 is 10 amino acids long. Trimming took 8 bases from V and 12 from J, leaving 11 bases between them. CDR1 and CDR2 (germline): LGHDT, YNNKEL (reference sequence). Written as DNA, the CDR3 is TGTGCCAGCGGGGGGACGGGGCAGTTCTTC. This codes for CASGGTGQFF.

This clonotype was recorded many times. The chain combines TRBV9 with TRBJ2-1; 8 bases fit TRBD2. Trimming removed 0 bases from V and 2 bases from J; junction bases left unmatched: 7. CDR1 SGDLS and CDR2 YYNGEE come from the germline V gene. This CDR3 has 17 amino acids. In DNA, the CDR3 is TGTGCCAGCAGCGTAGAAAGTATAGCGGGAACCTACAATGAGCAGTTCTTC. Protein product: CASSVESIAGTYNEQFF.

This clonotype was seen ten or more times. The CDR3 DNA sequence: TGTGCCAGCAGTACAGACAGGTCGAGCTCCTACGAGCAGTACTTC. This translates into CASSTDRSSSYEQYF. The chain couples TRBV6-1 to TRBJ2-7, with D perhaps TRBD1 (6 bases). Trimming shortened V by 5 bases and J by 0 bases, and 14 bases separated the two germline ends. The CDR3 spans 15 residues. Germline assignment: CDR1 MNHNS and CDR2 SASEGT.

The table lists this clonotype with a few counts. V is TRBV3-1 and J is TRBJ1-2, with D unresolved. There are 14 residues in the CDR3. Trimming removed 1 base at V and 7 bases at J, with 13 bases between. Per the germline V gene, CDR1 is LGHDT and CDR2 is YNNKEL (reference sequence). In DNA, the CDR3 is TGTGCCAGCAGCCAAGCGAGGTCGTCGGTTGGCTACACCTTC. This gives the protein CASSQARSSVGYTF.

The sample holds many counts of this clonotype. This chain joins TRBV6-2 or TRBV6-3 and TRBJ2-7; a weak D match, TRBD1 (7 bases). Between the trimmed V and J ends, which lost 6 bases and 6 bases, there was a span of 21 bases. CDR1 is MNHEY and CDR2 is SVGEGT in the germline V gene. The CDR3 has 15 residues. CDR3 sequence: CASSPDREALREQYF. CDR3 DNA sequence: TGTGCCAGCAGCCCTGACAGGGAGGCCCTACGCGAGCAGTACTTC.

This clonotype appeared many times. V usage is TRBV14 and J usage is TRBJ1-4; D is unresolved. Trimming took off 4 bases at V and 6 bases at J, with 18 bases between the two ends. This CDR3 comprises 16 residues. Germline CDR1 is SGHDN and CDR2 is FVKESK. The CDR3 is CASSPRFGSLDEKLFF. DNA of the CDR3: TGTGCCAGCAGCCCCCGTTTCGGCAGCTTAGATGAAAAACTGTTTTTT.

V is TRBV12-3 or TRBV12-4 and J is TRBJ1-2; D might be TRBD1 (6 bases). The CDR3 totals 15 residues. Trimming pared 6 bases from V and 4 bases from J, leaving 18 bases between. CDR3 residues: CASSRQARSLYGYTF. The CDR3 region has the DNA TGTGCCAGCAGCCGACAGGCCCGTAGTCTCTATGGCTACACCTTC.

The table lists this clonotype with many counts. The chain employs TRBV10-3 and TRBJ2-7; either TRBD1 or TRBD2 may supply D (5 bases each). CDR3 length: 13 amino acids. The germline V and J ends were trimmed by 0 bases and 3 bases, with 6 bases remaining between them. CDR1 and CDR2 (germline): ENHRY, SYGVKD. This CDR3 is CAISESGGYEQYF. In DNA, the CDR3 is TGTGCCATCAGTGAGTCTGGGGGCTACGAGCAGTACTTC.

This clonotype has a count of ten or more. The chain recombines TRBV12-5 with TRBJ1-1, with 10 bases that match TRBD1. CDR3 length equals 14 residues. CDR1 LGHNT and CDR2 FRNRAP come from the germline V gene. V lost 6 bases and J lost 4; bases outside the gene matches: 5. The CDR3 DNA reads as TGTGCTAGTGGACCGGACAGGGGGGGCACTGAAGCTTTCTTT. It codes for CASGPDRGGTEAFF.

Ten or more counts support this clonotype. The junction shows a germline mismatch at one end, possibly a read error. CDR3 coding DNA: TGTGCTAGCAGCTTATCGGACACTGTCGGTGAGCAGTTCTTC. Translated: CASSLSDTVGEQFF. The gene calls are TRBV7-7 and TRBJ2-1; D is possibly TRBD1 (5 bases). The CDR3 consists of 14 residues. Per germline, CDR1 SSHAT and CDR2 FNYEAQ (reference sequence).

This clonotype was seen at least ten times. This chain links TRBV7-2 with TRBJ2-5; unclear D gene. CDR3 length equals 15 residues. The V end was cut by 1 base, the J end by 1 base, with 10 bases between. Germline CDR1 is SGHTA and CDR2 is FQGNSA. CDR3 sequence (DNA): TGTGCCAGCAGCTTAGAGGTCCTAGGCCAAGAGACCCAGTACTTC. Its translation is CASSLEVLGQETQYF.

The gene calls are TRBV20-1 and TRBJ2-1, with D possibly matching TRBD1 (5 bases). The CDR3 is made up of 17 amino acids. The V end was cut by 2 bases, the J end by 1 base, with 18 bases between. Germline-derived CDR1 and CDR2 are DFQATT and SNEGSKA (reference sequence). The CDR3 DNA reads TGCAGTGCTAGAACGGTTTGGGGCGGACCTTCCTACAATGAGCAGTTCTTC. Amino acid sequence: CSARTVWGGPSYNEQFF.

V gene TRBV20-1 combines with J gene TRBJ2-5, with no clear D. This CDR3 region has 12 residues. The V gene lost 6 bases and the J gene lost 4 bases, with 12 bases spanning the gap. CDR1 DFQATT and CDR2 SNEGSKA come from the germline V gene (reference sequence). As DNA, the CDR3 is TGCAGTGCCAGAATCGGAGTAGAGACCCAGTACTTC. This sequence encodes CSARIGVETQYF.

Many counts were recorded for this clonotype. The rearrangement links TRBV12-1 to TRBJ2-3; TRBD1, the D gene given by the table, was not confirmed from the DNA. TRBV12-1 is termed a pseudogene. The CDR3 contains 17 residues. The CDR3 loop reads CASSPAGGAETRDTQYF. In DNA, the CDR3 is TGTGCCAGCAGCCCCGCCGGCGGGGCGGAAACTAGGGATACGCAGTATTTT.